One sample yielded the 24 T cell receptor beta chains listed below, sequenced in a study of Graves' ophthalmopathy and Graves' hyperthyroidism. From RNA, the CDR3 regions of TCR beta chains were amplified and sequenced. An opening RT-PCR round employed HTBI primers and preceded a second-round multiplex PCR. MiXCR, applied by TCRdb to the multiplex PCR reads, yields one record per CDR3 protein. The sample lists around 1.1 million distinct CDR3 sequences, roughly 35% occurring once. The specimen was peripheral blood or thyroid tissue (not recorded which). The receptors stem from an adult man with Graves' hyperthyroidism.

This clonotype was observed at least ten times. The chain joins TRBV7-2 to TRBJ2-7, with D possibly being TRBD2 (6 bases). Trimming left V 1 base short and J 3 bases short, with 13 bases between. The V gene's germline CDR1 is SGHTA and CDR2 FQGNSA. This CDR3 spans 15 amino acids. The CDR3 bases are TGTGCCAGCAGCTTAGAGTTACGGGAGATCTACGAGCAGTACTTC. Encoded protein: CASSLELREIYEQYF.

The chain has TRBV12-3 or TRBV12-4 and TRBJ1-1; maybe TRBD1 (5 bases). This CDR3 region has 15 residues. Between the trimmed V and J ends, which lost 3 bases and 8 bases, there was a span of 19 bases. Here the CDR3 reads CASSFNRSVRAEAFF. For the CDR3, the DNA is TGTGCCAGCAGTTTTAACAGGTCAGTTCGTGCCGAAGCTTTCTTT.

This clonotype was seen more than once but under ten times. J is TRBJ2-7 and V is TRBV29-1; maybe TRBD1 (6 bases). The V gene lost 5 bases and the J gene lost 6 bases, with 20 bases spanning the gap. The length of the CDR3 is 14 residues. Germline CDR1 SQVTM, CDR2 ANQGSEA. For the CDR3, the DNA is TGCAGCGTTCCGCCAGGGACACCTATTACCGAGCAGTACTTC. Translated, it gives CSVPPGTPITEQYF.

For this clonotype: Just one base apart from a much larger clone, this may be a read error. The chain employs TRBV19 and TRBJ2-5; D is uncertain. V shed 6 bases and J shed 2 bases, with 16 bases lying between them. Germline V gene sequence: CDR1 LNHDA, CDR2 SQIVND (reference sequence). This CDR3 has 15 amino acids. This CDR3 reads CASRSQDELQETQYF. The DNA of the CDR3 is TGTGCCAGTAGGAGCCAGGACGAGCTGCAAGAGACCCAGTACTTC.

The CDR3 loop is CASSQYREEAFF. The CDR3 DNA reads TGTGCCAGCAGCCAATACAGGGAAGAAGCTTTCTTT. The gene calls are TRBV7-8 and TRBJ1-1, with D perhaps TRBD1 (6 bases). V lost 5 bases and J 8 bases, leaving 12 bases between the germline ends. The V gene's germline CDR1 is SGHVS and CDR2 FQNEAQ. This CDR3 comprises 12 residues.

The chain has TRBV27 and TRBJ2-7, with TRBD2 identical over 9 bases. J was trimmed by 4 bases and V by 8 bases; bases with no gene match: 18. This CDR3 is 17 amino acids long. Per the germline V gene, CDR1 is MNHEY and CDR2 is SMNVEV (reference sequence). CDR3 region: CASRQGLARLIVYEQYF. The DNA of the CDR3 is TGTGCCAGCCGACAAGGACTAGCGCGACTCATAGTTTACGAGCAGTACTTC.

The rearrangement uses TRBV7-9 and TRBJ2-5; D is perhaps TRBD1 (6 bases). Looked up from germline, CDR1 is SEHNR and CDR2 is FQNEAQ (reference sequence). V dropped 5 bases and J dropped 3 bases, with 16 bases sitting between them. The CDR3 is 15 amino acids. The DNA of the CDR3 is TGTGCCAGCAGCGTAACAGGGTCAGACAAAGAGACCCAGTACTTC. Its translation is CASSVTGSDKETQYF.

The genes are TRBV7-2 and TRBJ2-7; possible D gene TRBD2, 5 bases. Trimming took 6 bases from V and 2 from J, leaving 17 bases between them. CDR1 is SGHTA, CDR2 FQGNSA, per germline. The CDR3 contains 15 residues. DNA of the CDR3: TGTGCCAGCAGTCTAGCAGGTTTAGGCACCTACGAGCAGTACTTC. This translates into CASSLAGLGTYEQYF.

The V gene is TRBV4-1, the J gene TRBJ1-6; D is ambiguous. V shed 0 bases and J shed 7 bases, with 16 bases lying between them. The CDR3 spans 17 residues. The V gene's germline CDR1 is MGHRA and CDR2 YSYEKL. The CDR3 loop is CASSQERSGSLNSPLHF. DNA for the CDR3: TGCGCCAGCAGCCAAGAGAGGTCGGGCAGCCTAAATTCACCCCTCCACTTT.

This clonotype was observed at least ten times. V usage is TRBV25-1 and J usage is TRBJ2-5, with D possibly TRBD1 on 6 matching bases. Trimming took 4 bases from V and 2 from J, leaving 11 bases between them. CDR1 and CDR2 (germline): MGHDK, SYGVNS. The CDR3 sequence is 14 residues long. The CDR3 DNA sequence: TGTGCCAGCAGTGGAACAGGGACACAAGAGACCCAGTACTTC. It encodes CASSGTGTQETQYF.

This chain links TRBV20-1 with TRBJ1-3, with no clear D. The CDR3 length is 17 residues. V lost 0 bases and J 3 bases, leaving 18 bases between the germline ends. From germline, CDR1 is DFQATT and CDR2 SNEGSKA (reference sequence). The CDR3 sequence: CSARDSPGRTSGNTIYF. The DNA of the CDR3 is TGCAGTGCTAGAGATTCCCCCGGTAGGACGAGTGGAAACACCATATATTTT.

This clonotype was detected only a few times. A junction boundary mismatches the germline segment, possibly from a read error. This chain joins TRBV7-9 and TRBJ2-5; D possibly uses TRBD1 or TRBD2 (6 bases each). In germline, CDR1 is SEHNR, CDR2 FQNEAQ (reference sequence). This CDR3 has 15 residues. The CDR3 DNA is TGCGCCAGCAGCCAAGACGAGGGGGGTCCAGAGACCCAGTACTTC. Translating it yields CASSQDEGGPETQYF.

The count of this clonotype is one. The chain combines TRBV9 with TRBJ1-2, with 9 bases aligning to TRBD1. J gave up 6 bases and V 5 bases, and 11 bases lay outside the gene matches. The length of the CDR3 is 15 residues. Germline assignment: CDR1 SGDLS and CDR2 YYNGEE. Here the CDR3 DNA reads TGTGCCAGCAGTAGAGGACAGGGGAGAAGTAATGGCTACACCTTC. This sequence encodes CASSRGQGRSNGYTF.

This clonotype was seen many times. CDR3 protein: CASSSLTGYEQYF. CDR3 nucleotide sequence: TGTGCCAGCAGCTCCCTGACAGGGTACGAGCAGTACTTC. The gene calls are TRBV7-9 and TRBJ2-7, with 7 bases identical to TRBD1. Per germline, CDR1 SEHNR and CDR2 FQNEAQ (reference sequence). V shed 4 bases, J shed 4 bases, and the junction held 4 bases outside the gene matches. The CDR3 length is 13 residues.

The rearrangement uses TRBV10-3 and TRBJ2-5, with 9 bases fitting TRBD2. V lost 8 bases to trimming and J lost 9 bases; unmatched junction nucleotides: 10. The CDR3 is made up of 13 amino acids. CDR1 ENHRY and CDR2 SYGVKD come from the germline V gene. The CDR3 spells CAIAGGSNQPQYF. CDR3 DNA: TGTGCCATCGCGGGGGGGAGCAATCAGCCCCAGTACTTC.

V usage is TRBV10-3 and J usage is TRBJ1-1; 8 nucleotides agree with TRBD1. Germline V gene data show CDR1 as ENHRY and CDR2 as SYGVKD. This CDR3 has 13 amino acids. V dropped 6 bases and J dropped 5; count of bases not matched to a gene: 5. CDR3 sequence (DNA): TGTGCCATCAGACAGGGGGAGGGAACTGAAGCTTTCTTT. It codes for CAIRQGEGTEAFF.

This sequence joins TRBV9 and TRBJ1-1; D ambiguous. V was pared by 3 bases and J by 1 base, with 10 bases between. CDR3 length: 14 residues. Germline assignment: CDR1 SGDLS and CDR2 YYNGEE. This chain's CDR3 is CASSAGPGNTEAFF. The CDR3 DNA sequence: TGTGCCAGCAGCGCCGGGCCCGGGAACACTGAAGCTTTCTTT.

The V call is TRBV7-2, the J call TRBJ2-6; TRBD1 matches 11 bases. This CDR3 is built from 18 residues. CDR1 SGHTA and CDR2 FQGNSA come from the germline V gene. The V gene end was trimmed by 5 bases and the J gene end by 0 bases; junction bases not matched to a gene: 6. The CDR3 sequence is CASSGGQGASSGANVLTF. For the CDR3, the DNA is TGTGCCAGCAGCGGCGGACAGGGGGCTAGCTCTGGGGCCAACGTCCTGACTTTC.

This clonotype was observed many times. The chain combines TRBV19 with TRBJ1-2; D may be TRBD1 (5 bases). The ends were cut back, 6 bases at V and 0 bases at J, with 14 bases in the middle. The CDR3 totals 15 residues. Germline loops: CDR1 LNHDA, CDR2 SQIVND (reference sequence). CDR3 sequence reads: CASREGKSPNYGYTF. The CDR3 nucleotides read TGTGCCAGTAGGGAGGGGAAATCCCCTAACTATGGCTACACCTTC.

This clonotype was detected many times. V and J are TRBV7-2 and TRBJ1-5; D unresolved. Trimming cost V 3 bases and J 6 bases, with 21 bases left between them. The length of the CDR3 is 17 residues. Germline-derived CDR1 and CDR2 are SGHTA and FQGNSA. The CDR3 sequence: CASSLRGPTPAGQPQHF. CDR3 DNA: TGTGCCAGCAGCTTGAGAGGACCGACTCCGGCCGGTCAGCCCCAGCATTTT.

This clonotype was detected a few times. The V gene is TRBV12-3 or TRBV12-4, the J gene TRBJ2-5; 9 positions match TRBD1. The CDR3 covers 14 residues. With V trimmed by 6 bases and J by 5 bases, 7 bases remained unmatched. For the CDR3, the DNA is TGTGCCAGCAGGACAGGGACAGGGAGTGAGACCCAGTACTTC. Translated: CASRTGTGSETQYF.

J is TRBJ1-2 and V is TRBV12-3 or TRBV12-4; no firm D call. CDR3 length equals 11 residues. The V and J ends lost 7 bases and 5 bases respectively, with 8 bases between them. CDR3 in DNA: TGTGCCAGCACCGTTGGATATGGCTACACCTTC. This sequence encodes CASTVGYGYTF.

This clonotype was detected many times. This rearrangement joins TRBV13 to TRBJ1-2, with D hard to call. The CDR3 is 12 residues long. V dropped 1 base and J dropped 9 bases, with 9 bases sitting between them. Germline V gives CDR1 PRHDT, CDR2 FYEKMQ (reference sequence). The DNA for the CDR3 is TGTGCCAGCAGCTTAGTGCTGGAAAGCTACACCTTC. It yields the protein CASSLVLESYTF.

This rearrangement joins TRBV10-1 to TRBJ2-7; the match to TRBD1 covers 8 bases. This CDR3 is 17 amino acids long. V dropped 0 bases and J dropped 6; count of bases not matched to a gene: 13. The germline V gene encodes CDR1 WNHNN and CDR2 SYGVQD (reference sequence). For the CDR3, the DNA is TGCGCCAGCAGTGAGTCGAAGTCGCGGGGCAGGGGGCGCGAGCAGTACTTC. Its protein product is CASSESKSRGRGREQYF.